The 20 T cell receptor beta chains below all came from one sample that was sequenced in a study of T cells in pancreatic ductal adenocarcinoma. Profiled with immunoSEQ multiplex PCR; TCRdb holds only in-frame clones, not every one. This sample has 100,000 or so clones, with about 95% found just once. Selected pancreatic ductal adenocarcinoma patients had undergone surgery without neoadjuvant therapy. Sequenced material: PBMCs. All receptors derive from a human donor with pancreatic ductal adenocarcinoma.

The V and J genes are TRBV7-9 and TRBJ2-7; 8 nucleotides agree with TRBD2. From germline, CDR1 is SEHNR and CDR2 FQNEAQ (reference sequence). Trimming cost V 2 bases and J 2 bases; bases outside gene matches: 2. The CDR3 totals 14 residues. CDR3 sequence reads: CASSLSGSTYEQYF. CDR3 bases: TGTGCCAGCAGCTTAAGCGGGAGTACCTACGAGCAGTACTTC.

The chain combines TRBV18 with TRBJ2-3, with TRBD2 matching over 11 bases. V lost 3 bases, J lost 4 bases, and 3 bases stayed unmatched. Germline-derived CDR1 and CDR2 are KGHSH and LQKENI. The CDR3 consists of 15 residues. This CDR3 reads CASSPGTSGADTQYF. CDR3 DNA: TGTGCCAGCTCACCGGGGACTAGCGGAGCAGATACGCAGTATTTT.

This chain links TRBV19 with TRBJ2-7; 9 bases are a match to TRBD1. The germline V gene encodes CDR1 LNHDA and CDR2 SQIVND (reference sequence). The length of the CDR3 is 16 residues. Trimming removed 3 bases from V and 2 bases from J; junction bases left unmatched: 8. As DNA, the CDR3 is TGTGCCAGTAGTATCCGGGGAGGGACAGGGACCTACGAGCAGTACTTC. It translates to CASSIRGGTGTYEQYF.

The chain uses TRBV7-9 and TRBJ2-3, with D unclear. V shed 5 bases and J shed 0 bases, with 3 bases lying between them. Germline V gene lookup returns CDR1 SEHNR and CDR2 FQNEAQ (reference sequence). CDR3 length equals 12 residues. CDR3 DNA sequence: TGTGCCAGCAGCCCGAGCACAGATACGCAGTATTTT. Encoded protein: CASSPSTDTQYF.

The chain carries TRBV5-4 and TRBJ2-7; 14 bases align to TRBD2. Trimming at V came to 4 bases and at J to 6 bases, leaving 6 bases not matched to a gene. The CDR3 runs 15 residues. Germline CDR1 SGHNT, CDR2 YYREEE (reference sequence). CDR3 sequence: CASSEGLAGVTEQYF. The CDR3 coding sequence is TGTGCCAGCAGCGAGGGACTAGCGGGAGTAACCGAGCAGTACTTC.

The chain has TRBV7-2 and TRBJ2-3, with TRBD2 identical over 9 bases. Germline loops: CDR1 SGHTA, CDR2 FQGNSA. This CDR3 is 18 amino acids long. With 7 bases clipped from V and 6 bases from J, the junction kept 20 bases outside the gene matches. CDR3 region: CASTPTYRVAGERDTQYF. Here the CDR3 DNA reads TGTGCCAGCACCCCTACTTACCGGGTAGCGGGAGAAAGGGATACGCAGTATTTT.

The chain joins TRBV20-1 to TRBJ2-1, with 7 nucleotides matching TRBD2. This CDR3 has 11 residues. Germline V gives CDR1 DFQATT, CDR2 SNEGSKA (reference sequence). The V segment lost 6 bases and the J segment 10 bases; nucleotides outside the gene matches: 6. In nucleotides, the CDR3 is TGCAGTGCGGCGGGGGATGTGGAGCAGTTCTTC. Protein product: CSAAGDVEQFF.

The chain recombines TRBV20-1 with TRBJ1-1; D remains unclear. The CDR3 has 11 residues. The germline CDR1 and CDR2 sequences are DFQATT and SNEGSKA (reference sequence). The CDR3 nucleotides read TGCAGCACACCAGAGAACACTGAAGCTTTCTTT. Protein product: CSTPENTEAFF.

This chain connects TRBV19 to TRBJ2-7; 8 bases map to TRBD1. Per germline, CDR1 LNHDA and CDR2 SQIVND (reference sequence). This CDR3 region has 13 residues. Germline trimming cut 5 bases from V and 3 bases from J; bases unmatched to any gene: 3. The CDR3 coding sequence is TGTGCCAGTAGTTCGGGACAGGACTACGAGCAGTACTTC. Translated: CASSSGQDYEQYF.

The chain combines TRBV4-2 with TRBJ1-3; D remains ambiguous. Per the germline V gene, CDR1 is LGHNA and CDR2 is YNFKEQ. The CDR3 contains 15 residues. V lost 5 bases, J lost 4 bases, and 15 bases lay in between. CDR3: CASSDPGLAGNTIYF. In DNA form, the CDR3 reads TGTGCCAGCAGCGACCCCGGTTTAGCCGGAAACACCATATATTTT.

The chain is built from TRBV9 and TRBJ1-1; 8 nucleotides line up with TRBD1. Germline V CDR1 and CDR2: SGDLS, YYNGEE. V lost 3 bases to trimming and J lost 3 bases; unmatched junction nucleotides: 7. The CDR3 length is 15 residues. DNA of the CDR3: TGTGCCAGCAGCGCGGACAGGGCGGGGTACACTGAAGCTTTCTTT. Protein sequence: CASSADRAGYTEAFF.

This sequence joins TRBV10-3 and TRBJ2-7; 7 bases are shared with TRBD1. With 5 bases clipped from V and 2 bases from J, the junction kept 6 bases outside the gene matches. This CDR3 has 14 residues. Germline V gene lookup returns CDR1 ENHRY and CDR2 SYGVKD. The CDR3 is CAISQGQQAYEQYF. The CDR3 nucleotides are TGTGCCATCAGTCAGGGACAGCAAGCCTACGAGCAGTACTTC.

The J gene is TRBJ1-5, the V gene TRBV30; D is unclear. The CDR3 is 13 amino acids. Trimming left V 3 bases short and J 3 bases short, with 9 bases between. Germline loops: CDR1 GTSNPN, CDR2 SVGIG (reference sequence). This CDR3 reads CAWSQQINQPQHF. CDR3 nucleotide sequence: TGTGCCTGGAGCCAACAGATCAATCAGCCCCAGCATTTT.

This chain connects TRBV6-5 to TRBJ2-7, with D maybe TRBD1 (6 bases). The CDR3 is 14 residues long. V was clipped by 7 bases and J by 2 bases, with 15 bases between them. Germline CDR1 and CDR2: MNHEY and SVGAGI. In nucleotides, the CDR3 is TGTGCCAGCAATCCCCGTAGGGACACCTACGAGCAGTACTTC. Translating it yields CASNPRRDTYEQYF.

The J gene is TRBJ2-3, the V gene TRBV28, with 8 bases fitting TRBD2. This CDR3 has 14 residues. Germline CDR1 and CDR2: MDHEN and SYDVKM. V shed 7 bases, J shed 2 bases, and the junction held 5 bases outside the gene matches. This chain's CDR3 is CASTRGGATDTQYF. The CDR3 DNA reads TGTGCCAGCACCCGGGGGGGGGCCACAGATACGCAGTATTTT.

V and J are TRBV23-1 and TRBJ2-1; 11 bases fit TRBD2. TRBV23-1 is assigned to the ORF class and has an uncertain function. After removal of 9 bases from V and 4 bases from J, the junction contained 5 bases not matched to a gene. The CDR3 covers 14 residues. In DNA, the CDR3 is TGCGCCAGACCGGGACTAGCGGAATACAATGAGCAGTTCTTC. Translating it yields CARPGLAEYNEQFF.

The chain uses TRBV5-1 and TRBJ2-2, with D perhaps TRBD1 (5 bases). From germline, CDR1 is SGHRS and CDR2 YFSETQ. The CDR3 length is 17 residues. V dropped 4 bases and J dropped 0 bases, with 16 bases sitting between them. CDR3: CASSPDRTMANTGELFF. The CDR3 DNA reads TGCGCCAGCAGCCCGGATCGGACAATGGCGAACACCGGGGAGCTGTTTTTT.

This sequence joins TRBV28 and TRBJ2-3; 9 bases fit TRBD2. Looked up from germline, CDR1 is MDHEN and CDR2 is SYDVKM. The length of the CDR3 is 16 residues. The V and J ends lost 3 bases and 2 bases, in that order; junction bases with no gene match: 6. The CDR3 nucleotides are TGTGCCAGCAGTTTTTTAGCGGGAGCCTCCACAGATACGCAGTATTTT. Amino acids: CASSFLAGASTDTQYF.

V gene TRBV7-2 combines with J gene TRBJ2-2; D is undetermined. The V gene's germline CDR1 is SGHTA and CDR2 FQGNSA. V was clipped by 5 bases and J by 7 bases, with 8 bases between them. This CDR3 has 12 amino acids. CDR3 amino acids: CASSPPVGELFF. CDR3 coding DNA: TGTGCCAGCAGCCCCCCTGTCGGGGAGCTGTTTTTT.

This chain links TRBV7-9 with TRBJ2-5; the D gene is possibly TRBD1 (7 bases). The length of the CDR3 is 13 residues. Deletions cut 8 bases from V and 5 bases from J, with 15 bases between. The germline V gene encodes CDR1 SEHNR and CDR2 FQNEAQ (reference sequence). In DNA, the CDR3 is TGTGCCAGCGGCGGACAGGCGGGGGAGACCCAGTACTTC. This sequence encodes CASGGQAGETQYF.